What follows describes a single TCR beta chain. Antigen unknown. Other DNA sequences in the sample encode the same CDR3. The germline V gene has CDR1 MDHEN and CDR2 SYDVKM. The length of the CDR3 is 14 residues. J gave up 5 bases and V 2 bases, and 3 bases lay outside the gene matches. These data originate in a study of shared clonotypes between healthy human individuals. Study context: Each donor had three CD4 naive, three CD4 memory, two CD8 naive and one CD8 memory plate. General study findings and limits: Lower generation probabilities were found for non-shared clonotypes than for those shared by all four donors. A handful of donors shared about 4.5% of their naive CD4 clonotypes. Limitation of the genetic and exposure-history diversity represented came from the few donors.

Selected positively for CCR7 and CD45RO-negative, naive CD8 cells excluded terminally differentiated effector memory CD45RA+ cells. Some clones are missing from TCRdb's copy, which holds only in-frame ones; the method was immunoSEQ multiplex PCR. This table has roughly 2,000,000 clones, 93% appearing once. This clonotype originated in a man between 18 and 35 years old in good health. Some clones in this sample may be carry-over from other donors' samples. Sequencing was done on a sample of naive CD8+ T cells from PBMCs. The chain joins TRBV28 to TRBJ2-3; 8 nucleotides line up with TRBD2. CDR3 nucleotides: TGTGCCAGCAGTTTAGCGGGGGGTGGAGATACGCAGTATTTT. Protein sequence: CASSLAGGGDTQYF.